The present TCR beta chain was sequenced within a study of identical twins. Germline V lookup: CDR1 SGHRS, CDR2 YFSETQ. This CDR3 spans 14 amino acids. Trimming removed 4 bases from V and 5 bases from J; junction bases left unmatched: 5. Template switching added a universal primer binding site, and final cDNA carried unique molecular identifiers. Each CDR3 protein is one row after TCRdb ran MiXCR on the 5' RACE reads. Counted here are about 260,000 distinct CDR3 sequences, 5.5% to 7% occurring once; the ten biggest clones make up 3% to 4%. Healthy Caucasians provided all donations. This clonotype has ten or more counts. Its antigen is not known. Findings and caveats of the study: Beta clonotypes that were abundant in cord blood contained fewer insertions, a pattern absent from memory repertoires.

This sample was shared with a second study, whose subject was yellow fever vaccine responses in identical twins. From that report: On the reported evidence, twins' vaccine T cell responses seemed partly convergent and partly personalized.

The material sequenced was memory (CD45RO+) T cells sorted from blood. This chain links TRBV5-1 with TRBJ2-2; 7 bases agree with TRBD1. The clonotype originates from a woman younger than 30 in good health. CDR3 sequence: CASSPGQTTGELFF. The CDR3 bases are TGCGCCAGCAGCCCGGGACAGACAACCGGGGAGCTGTTTTTT.